These 18 T cell receptor beta chains share one sample of origin, sequenced in a study of OX40 agonist ivuxolimab in advanced cancers. Some clones are missing from TCRdb's copy, which holds only in-frame ones; the method was immunoSEQ multiplex PCR. The data contain over 70,000 clones, just under 90% of them seen just once; the ten biggest clones take up roughly 0.5%. Sample: CD4+ or CD8+ T cells sorted from blood, taken in a trial of the OX40 agonist ivuxolimab. All receptors come from an adult with an advanced solid tumor such as melanoma, head and neck, liver or kidney cancer.

For the CDR3, the DNA is TGCAGCGTCTCCCGACGCAATGAGCAGTTCTTC. Its protein product is CSVSRRNEQFF. The rearrangement joins TRBV29-1 to TRBJ2-1, with D unclear. Per the germline V gene, CDR1 is SQVTM and CDR2 is ANQGSEA. CDR3 length: 11 residues. V dropped 6 bases and J dropped 6 bases, with 9 bases sitting between them.

The rearrangement uses TRBV4-1 and TRBJ2-3; D remains ambiguous. V dropped 2 bases and J dropped 5 bases, with 17 bases sitting between them. CDR1 and CDR2 (germline): MGHRA, YSYEKL. This CDR3 spans 16 amino acids. CDR3 coding DNA: TGCGCCAGCAGCCAACCCCGGTCTAGAACGGGAGATACGCAGTATTTT. This encodes CASSQPRSRTGDTQYF.

The J gene is TRBJ1-1, the V gene TRBV10-1; possible D gene TRBD1, 5 bases. V lost 3 bases to trimming and J lost 1 base, with 6 bases between them. The CDR3 has 13 amino acids. Germline CDR1 and CDR2: WNHNN and SYGVQD (reference sequence). As DNA, the CDR3 is TGCGCCAGCAGTGAACAGGAGAACACTGAAGCTTTCTTT. It translates to CASSEQENTEAFF.

The chain carries TRBV10-2 and TRBJ2-5; maybe TRBD1 (6 bases). Looked up from germline, CDR1 is WSHSY and CDR2 is SAAADI. Trimming left V 2 bases short and J 4 bases short, with 14 bases between. The CDR3 totals 15 residues. The CDR3 coding sequence is TGCGCCAGCAGTGAGGCACAGGGTCAGGGAGAGACCCAGTACTTC. It codes for CASSEAQGQGETQYF.

The chain carries TRBV9 and TRBJ2-7; the D gene is possibly TRBD2 (6 bases). Germline values: CDR1 SGDLS, CDR2 YYNGEE. The V and J ends lost 1 base and 6 bases respectively, with 17 bases between them. This CDR3 contains 15 residues. The CDR3 region is CASSVTSGSGGEQYF. The CDR3 DNA reads as TGTGCCAGCAGCGTAACCAGCGGGTCCGGTGGCGAGCAGTACTTC.

J is TRBJ1-5 and V is TRBV19, with a possible D match to TRBD1 (5 bases). Germline V gene lookup returns CDR1 LNHDA and CDR2 SQIVND (reference sequence). The CDR3 spans 13 residues. The V end lost 7 bases, the J end lost 4 bases, and 11 bases lay between the germline ends. CDR3 sequence (DNA): TGTGCCAGTACCCAGACAGTAAATCAGCCCCAGCATTTT. This encodes CASTQTVNQPQHF.

The chain has TRBV5-1 and TRBJ1-1, with D possibly being TRBD1 (5 bases). V was shortened by 0 bases and J by 3 bases, with 9 bases between the two germline ends. This CDR3 has 14 residues. The germline gives CDR1 SGHRS, CDR2 YFSETQ. The CDR3 DNA is TGCGCCAGCAGCTTGGATGGGGGATACACTGAAGCTTTCTTT. Translated, it gives CASSLDGGYTEAFF.

J is TRBJ2-4 and V is TRBV5-6; 8 nucleotides match TRBD2. After removal of 2 bases from V and 6 bases from J, the junction contained 4 bases not matched to a gene. This CDR3 is 14 amino acids long. The germline V gene encodes CDR1 SGHDT and CDR2 YYEEEE. The CDR3 region has the DNA TGTGCCAGCAGCTTCGGGGGGGCAAGAAACATTCAGTACTTC. Its translation is CASSFGGARNIQYF.

This chain links TRBV6-5 with TRBJ2-7, with D perhaps matching TRBD2 (5 bases). CDR1 and CDR2 from the germline V gene are MNHEY and SVGAGI. Trimming took 4 bases from V and 7 from J, leaving 8 bases between them. The CDR3 loop spans 11 amino acids. The CDR3 reads CASSSGREQYF. CDR3 nucleotides: TGTGCCAGCAGTTCGGGAAGGGAGCAGTACTTC.

This rearrangement joins TRBV27 to TRBJ2-3; 12 nucleotides line up with TRBD2. The CDR3 sequence is 17 residues long. V was pared by 6 bases and J by 1 base, with 8 bases of the junction left unmatched. CDR1 MNHEY and CDR2 SMNVEV come from the germline V gene (reference sequence). The CDR3 bases are TGTGCCAGCAGGCGACTAGCGGGAGCCTGGGGCACAGATACGCAGTATTTT. This sequence encodes CASRRLAGAWGTDTQYF.

The genes are TRBV10-1 and TRBJ2-3, with 7 bases aligning to TRBD2. V lost 5 bases to trimming and J lost 4 bases; unmatched junction nucleotides: 12. Germline V lookup: CDR1 WNHNN, CDR2 SYGVQD (reference sequence). This CDR3 region has 16 residues. DNA for the CDR3: TGCGCCAGCAGTCCCAGAAGTGGCGGGAGCGCAGATACGCAGTATTTT. Its translation: CASSPRSGGSADTQYF.

The chain employs TRBV6-1 and TRBJ1-3; D gene ambiguous. V lost 3 bases and J lost 2, with 8 bases in between. Germline V gene lookup returns CDR1 MNHNS and CDR2 SASEGT. The CDR3 has 14 amino acids. CDR3 protein: CASSEPMAGNTIYF. In DNA form, the CDR3 reads TGTGCCAGCAGTGAGCCGATGGCTGGAAACACCATATATTTT.

The CDR3 region has the DNA TGTGCCAGCAGCTCACAGTTTAGCAATCAGCCCCAGCATTTT. It translates to CASSSQFSNQPQHF. J is TRBJ1-5 and V is TRBV7-8; D is uncertain. This CDR3 contains 14 residues. Germline CDR1 reads SGHVS; CDR2 reads FQNEAQ. The ends were cut back, 4 bases at V and 0 bases at J, with 7 bases in the middle.

V is TRBV6-1 and J is TRBJ1-4; 8 bases are a match to TRBD1. The CDR3 runs to 15 residues. V was pared by 4 bases and J by 0 bases, with 1 base of the junction left unmatched. Germline V gives CDR1 MNHNS, CDR2 SASEGT. The CDR3 loop reads CASSGQGTTNEKLFF. The CDR3 region has the DNA TGTGCCAGCAGTGGACAGGGGACAACTAATGAAAAACTGTTTTTT.

This clone was observed a single time. This chain connects TRBV5-5 to TRBJ2-1; TRBD1 agrees at 9 bases. The V gene's germline CDR1 is SGHKS and CDR2 YYEKEE (reference sequence). The CDR3 has 16 amino acids. V trimming: 3 bases; J trimming: 1 base; junction bases outside the gene matches: 5. The CDR3 bases are TGTGCCAGCAGCTATTGGGACAGGGCTTCCTACAATGAGCAGTTCTTC. Its protein is CASSYWDRASYNEQFF. The whole variable domain, remainder taken from reference TRBV5-5 and TRBJ2-1, is DAGVTQSPTHLIKTRGQQVTLRCSPISGHKSVSWYQQVLGQGPQFIFQYYEKEERGRGNFPDRFSARQFPNYSSELNVNALLLGDSALYLCASSYWDRASYNEQFFGPGTRLTVL.

This clone was counted once. This sequence joins TRBV19 and TRBJ2-5, with D possibly being TRBD1 (7 bases). Germline CDR1 and CDR2: LNHDA and SQIVND (reference sequence). This CDR3 spans 15 amino acids. Trimming took off 3 bases at V and 1 base at J, with 12 bases between the two ends. CDR3 sequence: CASSMGGQRQETQYF. CDR3 DNA sequence: TGTGCCAGTAGTATGGGGGGACAGCGCCAAGAGACCCAGTACTTC.

This chain uses TRBV6-1 with TRBJ1-5; no reliable D call. The V gene's germline CDR1 is MNHNS and CDR2 SASEGT. This CDR3 comprises 13 residues. V lost 6 bases, J lost 4 bases, and 10 bases lay in between. The CDR3 nucleotides read TGTGCCAGCAGAGAGCAAAAGAATCAGCCCCAGCATTTT. Translated: CASREQKNQPQHF.

The rearrangement joins TRBV6-1 to TRBJ2-2; TRBD2 might be the D (5 bases). Germline V CDR1 and CDR2: MNHNS, SASEGT. This CDR3 has 13 amino acids. The V gene lost 6 bases and the J gene lost 6 bases, with 11 bases spanning the gap. CDR3 in amino acids: CASSGLGSGELFF. CDR3 coding DNA: TGTGCCAGCAGCGGACTCGGCTCCGGGGAGCTGTTTTTT.